The 13 T cell receptor beta chains given below trace back to one sample, sequenced in a study of blood T cell repertoires in COVID-19. The table came from immunoSEQ multiplex PCR; TCRdb's copy has only in-frame clones and leaves some out. This table holds approximately 260,000 clones, about 88% found once. The sample was peripheral blood. Receptor source: a woman in her 40s who had recovered from COVID-19.

The chain has TRBV5-1 and TRBJ2-3; possibly TRBD1 for D (6 bases). Germline CDR1 and CDR2: SGHRS and YFSETQ. V lost 4 bases to trimming and J lost 7 bases, with 16 bases between them. The CDR3 has 14 amino acids. CDR3 loop: CASSPYREGNTQYF. The CDR3 DNA reads as TGCGCCAGCAGCCCTTACAGGGAAGGGAATACGCAGTATTTT.

CDR3 DNA: TGTGCCAGCAGCGTGGGGGTGGGACAGGGGTTAGGAGAGACCCAGTACTTC. Encoded protein: CASSVGVGQGLGETQYF. The V gene is TRBV9, the J gene TRBJ2-5; 10 bases line up with TRBD1. The trim removed 2 bases at V and 4 bases at J, leaving 11 bases unmatched. Germline assignment: CDR1 SGDLS and CDR2 YYNGEE. The CDR3 is 17 amino acids.

J is TRBJ2-1 and V is TRBV5-1, with D possibly being TRBD1 (6 bases). V was pared by 2 bases and J by 8 bases, with 11 bases between. CDR1 and CDR2 from the germline V gene are SGHRS and YFSETQ. The CDR3 consists of 13 residues. The CDR3 protein is CASSFPRGDEQFF. The CDR3 DNA follows: TGCGCCAGCAGCTTCCCCAGGGGCGATGAGCAGTTCTTC. Looking up the rest from reference TRBV5-1 and TRBJ2-1 gives the full variable domain: KAGVTQTPRYLIKTRGQQVTLSCSPISGHRSVSWYQQTPGQGLQFLFEYFSETQRNKGNFPGRFSGRQFSNSRSEMNVSTLELGDSALYLCASSFPRGDEQFFGPGTRLTVL.

V gene TRBV5-1 combines with J gene TRBJ1-3, with 11 positions matching TRBD1. V gave up 6 bases and J gave up 0 bases; unmatched junction bases: 5. The CDR3 has 16 amino acids. Germline assignment: CDR1 SGHRS and CDR2 YFSETQ. The CDR3 DNA reads as TGCGCCAGCACACCGGGACAGGGGGTCTCTGGAAACACCATATATTTT. As protein: CASTPGQGVSGNTIYF.

This chain joins TRBV6-5 and TRBJ1-4; D might be TRBD1 (5 bases). Trimming pared 11 bases from V and 8 bases from J, leaving 18 bases between. The CDR3 consists of 13 residues. The V gene's germline CDR1 is MNHEY and CDR2 SVGAGI. The CDR3 DNA reads as TGTGCCGACTCTGGGGGGTTTCGGGAAAAACTGTTTTTT. This gives the protein CADSGGFREKLFF.

This chain links TRBV27 with TRBJ1-1; D ambiguous. The V end was cut by 5 bases, the J end by 1 base, with 11 bases between. This CDR3 is 14 amino acids long. Germline V gene data show CDR1 as MNHEY and CDR2 as SMNVEV (reference sequence). The CDR3 reads CASSNRRSNTEAFF. CDR3 nucleotide sequence: TGTGCCAGCAGTAACAGACGTTCGAACACTGAAGCTTTCTTT.

V is TRBV10-3 and J is TRBJ1-1, with D tentatively TRBD1 (5 bases). The CDR3 is 12 amino acids. Per the germline V gene, CDR1 is ENHRY and CDR2 is SYGVKD. V lost 10 bases and J 6 bases, leaving 15 bases between the germline ends. CDR3 region: CASFQGSAEAFF. The CDR3 region has the DNA TGTGCCAGCTTTCAGGGATCCGCTGAAGCTTTCTTT.

The V gene is TRBV5-6, the J gene TRBJ1-5; D remains unclear. Germline-derived CDR1 and CDR2 are SGHDT and YYEEEE. Trimming removed 3 bases at V and 0 bases at J, with 16 bases between. This CDR3 contains 17 residues. DNA of the CDR3: TGTGCCAGCAGCTCTTGGAGAGGGTCAAGTAGCAATCAGCCCCAGCATTTT. It translates to CASSSWRGSSSNQPQHF.

The chain links TRBV5-1 to TRBJ1-2; D ambiguous. The V end lost 1 base, the J end lost 0 bases, and 13 bases lay between the germline ends. The CDR3 loop spans 16 amino acids. CDR1 is SGHRS, CDR2 YFSETQ, per germline. The CDR3 nucleotides are TGCGCCAGCAGCTTGACTATCGGATTTCCTAACTATGGCTACACCTTC. Translating gives CASSLTIGFPNYGYTF.

V usage is TRBV13 and J usage is TRBJ2-1; D possibly corresponds to TRBD1 (5 bases). The CDR3 runs 15 residues. Per the germline V gene, CDR1 is PRHDT and CDR2 is FYEKMQ (reference sequence). Trimming pared 3 bases from V and 5 bases from J, leaving 14 bases between. The chain's CDR3 is CASSLSLDTNNEQFF. CDR3 DNA: TGTGCCAGCAGCTTGAGTCTGGACACGAACAATGAGCAGTTCTTC.

V and J are TRBV3-1 (or the pseudogene TRBV3-2) and TRBJ2-2; 8 bases fit TRBD1. V gave up 5 bases and J gave up 3 bases; unmatched junction bases: 2. CDR3 length: 14 amino acids. Germline V gives CDR1 LGHDT, CDR2 YNNKEL (reference sequence). CDR3 sequence: CASSARGHTGELFF. The CDR3 coding sequence is TGTGCCAGCAGCGCCAGGGGGCACACCGGGGAGCTGTTTTTT.

V gene TRBV12-3 or TRBV12-4 combines with J gene TRBJ2-2; 7 bases line up with TRBD2. The trim removed 9 bases at V and 4 bases at J, leaving 2 bases unmatched. CDR3 length: 12 residues. In DNA, the CDR3 is TGTGCCAGAGGGGAGGGCACCGGGGAGCTGTTTTTT. Amino acid sequence: CARGEGTGELFF.

The V and J genes are TRBV28 and TRBJ1-5, with a weak D call TRBD1 (6 bases). The germline gives CDR1 MDHEN, CDR2 SYDVKM. CDR3 length equals 15 residues. Trimming took off 5 bases at V and 7 bases at J, with 18 bases between the two ends. CDR3 bases: TGTGCCAGCAGTCCAAATCTCAGGGGAAACCAGCCCCAGCATTTT. Translation gives CASSPNLRGNQPQHF.